One and the same sample provided the 14 T cell receptor beta chains below, sequenced in a study of T cells in women clearing cervical HPV infection. The table came from immunoSEQ multiplex PCR; TCRdb's copy has only in-frame clones and leaves some out. Its table lists about 31,000 clones. The sample comprised blood buffy coat. The source is a woman aged 18 to 69 with a cervical HPV16 infection that either progressed to CIN3+ or cleared (not recorded which).

The CDR3 region is CASAAGTGELFF. Partial CDR3 DNA: TGTGCCAGCGCGGCGGGCACCGGGGAG. The chain uses TRBV3-1 (or the pseudogene TRBV3-2) and TRBJ2-2; TRBD2 might be the D (5 bases). The read ends 3 residues shy of where the CDR3 ends; the end is completed using the germline J gene. The CDR3 consists of 12 residues. V was clipped by 8 bases and J by 4 bases, with 8 bases between them. Per germline, CDR1 LGHDT and CDR2 YNNKEL (reference sequence).

Points on this clone: The read terminates 3 residues ahead of where the CDR3 ends, so the germline J gene completes it. J is TRBJ1-2 and V is TRBV2; no reliable D call. CDR1 and CDR2 (germline): SNHLY, FYNNEI. The CDR3 consists of 14 residues. The CDR3 spells CATRRSVSSYDYTF. The covered CDR3 bases are TGTGCCACCCGCCGGAGCGTTAGCTCCTACGAC.

Of note for this clone: The CDR3 end lies 3 residues beyond the end of the read and is filled in from the germline J gene. V and J are TRBV10-1 and TRBJ1-4, with a tentative D call TRBD1 (6 bases). Per germline, CDR1 WNHNN and CDR2 SYGVQD (reference sequence). The CDR3 runs to 12 residues. Between the trimmed V and J ends, which lost 9 bases and 8 bases, there was a span of 13 bases. The sequenced part of the CDR3 DNA is TGCGCCAGTAAAGAGGGGGGGGAAAAA. As protein: CASKEGGEK. The full CDR3 is CASKEGGEKLFF.

On this clone itself: The CDR3 is cut off 3 residues early in the read; its end comes from the germline J gene. The rearrangement links TRBV5-4 to TRBJ1-2, with 7 positions matching TRBD1. In germline, CDR1 is SGHNT, CDR2 YYREEE (reference sequence). V lost 0 bases to trimming and J lost 4 bases; unmatched junction nucleotides: 9. This CDR3 is 16 amino acids long. Incomplete CDR3 DNA: TGTGCCAGCAGCTTGGGCAGCGGGACAGCTGTCTATGGC. It translates to CASSLGSGTAVYG. The entire CDR3 protein reads CASSLGSGTAVYGYTF.

On this clone itself: The read terminates 3 residues before the CDR3 end, so the remaining end is supplied by the germline J gene. The chain combines TRBV4-2 with TRBJ1-3; D not certain. Looked up from germline, CDR1 is LGHNA and CDR2 is YNFKEQ. The CDR3 is 17 amino acids. Trimming took off 1 base at V and 2 bases at J, with 15 bases between the two ends. CDR3 sequence reads: CASSQGRVSNAGNTIYF. The sequenced CDR3 bases are TGTGCCAGCAGCCAAGGAAGGGTCTCAAACGCTGGAAACACC.

Of note for this clone: Read sequence stops 3 residues before the CDR3 end, and the germline J gene provides the missing end. The chain couples TRBV20-1 to TRBJ1-6; maybe TRBD1 (6 bases). V lost 3 bases and J 7 bases, leaving 10 bases between the germline ends. The CDR3 sequence is 13 residues long. In germline, CDR1 is DFQATT, CDR2 SNEGSKA (reference sequence). The DNA read from the CDR3 is TGCAGTGCTAGTTTGGGGGCAAATTCACCC. Residues: CSASLGANSP. The full CDR3 is CSASLGANSPLHF.

The CDR3 DNA, read in part, is TGTGCCAGTAGTATAGAAGGCCCGAGAGGGCAGCCC. Encoded protein: CASSIEGPRGQP. Given in full, the CDR3 is CASSIEGPRGQPQHF. V and J are TRBV19 and TRBJ1-5; D gene uncertain. The read falls 3 residues short of the CDR3 end, and the missing part is taken from the germline J gene. The germline CDR1 and CDR2 sequences are LNHDA and SQIVND (reference sequence). V gave up 0 bases and J gave up 7 bases, with 13 bases separating them. This CDR3 has 15 residues.

As to this clone: The DNA ends 3 residues before the CDR3 does, and the rest of the CDR3 is filled in from the germline J gene. This rearrangement joins TRBV5-1 to TRBJ2-3; TRBD2 agrees at 9 bases. The CDR3 length is 16 residues. The V gene's germline CDR1 is SGHRS and CDR2 YFSETQ. With V trimmed by 4 bases and J by 2 bases, 8 bases remained unmatched. CDR3 residues: CASSAKVAGDTDTQYF. The part of the CDR3 DNA that was read is TGCGCCAGCAGCGCAAAGGTAGCGGGGGACACAGATACG.

Regarding this clone: The read ends 3 residues before the CDR3 terminus; that terminus is restored from the germline J gene. The chain recombines TRBV20-1 with TRBJ2-7; TRBD2 agrees at 8 bases. Germline assignment: CDR1 DFQATT and CDR2 SNEGSKA (reference sequence). The CDR3 is made up of 12 amino acids. V shed 6 bases and J 3 bases; nucleotides not matched to a gene: 4. This CDR3 is CSALAGRYEQYF. The CDR3 DNA, read in part, is TGCAGTGCCTTAGCGGGACGCTACGAG.

With respect to this clone: With the read ending 3 residues before the CDR3 end, the germline J gene is used to fill in that end. This sequence joins TRBV20-1 and TRBJ1-2; perhaps TRBD1 as D (6 bases). From germline, CDR1 is DFQATT and CDR2 SNEGSKA (reference sequence). The V end was cut by 4 bases, the J end by 4 bases, with 19 bases between. The CDR3 consists of 15 residues. CDR3 in amino acids: CSAKGGRDNFYGYTF. The sequenced CDR3 bases are TGCAGTGCTAAAGGAGGCCGGGACAACTTCTATGGC.

About this clone itself: The read ends 3 residues shy of where the CDR3 ends; the end is completed using the germline J gene. The chain has TRBV10-3 and TRBJ1-2, with 7 bases aligning to TRBD1. Germline V gene lookup returns CDR1 ENHRY and CDR2 SYGVKD. This CDR3 has 13 amino acids. CDR3 DNA (partial): TGTGCCATCCAGGGGGGCGGTTGGAAAGGC. This translates into CAIQGGGWKG. The whole CDR3 sequence is CAIQGGGWKGYTF.

A word on this clone: The read ends 3 residues early relative to the CDR3; the germline J gene fills the gap. The chain employs TRBV20-1 and TRBJ2-4; 10 bases agree with TRBD1. The CDR3 sequence is 15 residues long. Germline lookup yields CDR1 DFQATT and CDR2 SNEGSKA (reference sequence). The V gene end was trimmed by 1 base and the J gene end by 7 bases; junction bases not matched to a gene: 7. CDR3 protein: CSARVRDRGSNIQYF. The sequenced part of the CDR3 DNA is TGCAGTGCTAGAGTAAGGGACAGGGGTTCTAACATT.

On this clone: The CDR3 extends 3 residues past the end of the read, so its final part is completed from the germline J gene. The V gene is TRBV20-1, the J gene TRBJ2-3; 8 bases line up with TRBD1. Germline V gene lookup returns CDR1 DFQATT and CDR2 SNEGSKA (reference sequence). The CDR3 has 13 amino acids. CDR3 residues: CSARGTGGETQYF. The part of the CDR3 DNA that was read is TGCAGTGCTAGGGGGACAGGTGGTGAGACG.

Comment on this clone: The read ends 3 residues early relative to the CDR3; the germline J gene fills the gap. This chain uses TRBV15 with TRBJ2-5, with 7 nucleotides matching TRBD1. The CDR3 length is 16 residues. Germline V lookup: CDR1 LNHNV, CDR2 YYDKDF (reference sequence). The J segment lost 2 bases and the V segment lost 0 bases, leaving 6 bases of the junction unmatched. CDR3 sequence: CATSRDGRGYQETQYF. The sequenced CDR3 bases are TGTGCCACCAGCAGAGATGGCAGGGGGTATCAAGAGACC. The variable domain in full, completed from reference TRBV15 and TRBJ2-5, reads DAMVIQNPRYQVTQFGKPVTLSCSQTLNHNVMYWYQQKSSQAPKLLFHYYDKDFNNEADTPDNFQSRRPNTSFCFLDIRSPGLGDTAMYLCATSRDGRGYQETQYFGPGTRLLVL.